Presented here are 29 T cell receptor beta chains from one specimen sequenced in a study of T cells in Graves' hyperthyroidism and ophthalmopathy (dated by TCRdb to the late 2010s). The method behind the library was multiplex PCR. Sequenced using an Illumina HiSeq 2000. TCR beta CDR3 regions were amplified from RNA transcripts. For the first round of RT-PCR on the TCR CDR3, the HTBI primer set was used together with the Qiagen OneStep RT-PCR kit. The public reads were reprocessed in TCRdb via fastp at Q25 and MiXCR, keeping in-frame beta chains. CDR3 protein sequences are deduplicated, and each keeps its most common genes and DNA. Across this sample there are around 350,000 distinct CDR3 sequences, with roughly an eighth seen only once. Over 8.5% of the sample is in the top ten clones. The sequencing sample was made of blood. These receptors came from a woman between 18 and 30 years old with Graves' hyperthyroidism.

Ten or more counts support this clonotype. This chain links TRBV3-1 with TRBJ2-3; TRBD2 aligns across 9 bases. Germline loops: CDR1 LGHDT, CDR2 YNNKEL (reference sequence). The CDR3 runs 15 residues. Losses at the gene ends were 4 bases for V and 1 base for J; bases not matched to a gene: 3. The chain's CDR3 is CASSRAGGRTDTQYF. CDR3 bases: TGTGCCAGCAGCCGAGCGGGGGGCCGCACAGATACGCAGTATTTT.

This clonotype has only one observation. A single base separates this from a much larger clone, so it may be a read error. J is TRBJ2-1 and V is TRBV10-3; 11 bases are a match to TRBD2. The CDR3 totals 15 residues. The germline gives CDR1 ENHRY, CDR2 SYGVKD. Trimming removed 8 bases from V and 6 bases from J; junction bases left unmatched: 9. CDR3 in DNA: TGTGCCATCGGTCTACTAGCGGGAGAGTTCAATGAGCAGTTCTTC. Protein sequence: CAIGLLAGEFNEQFF.

This clonotype was counted at least ten times. The chain couples TRBV30 to TRBJ2-1; the match to TRBD2 covers 7 bases. Germline assignment: CDR1 GTSNPN and CDR2 SVGIG (reference sequence). The CDR3 is 14 residues long. V lost 4 bases and J lost 6; bases outside the gene matches: 9. CDR3 loop: CAWKTGTTFNEQFF. CDR3 nucleotide sequence: TGTGCCTGGAAAACCGGGACTACTTTCAATGAGCAGTTCTTC.

This clonotype was counted ten times or more. V gene TRBV4-3 combines with J gene TRBJ2-5; D is unresolved. CDR1 LGHNA and CDR2 YSLEER come from the germline V gene. CDR3 length: 12 residues. Trimming cost V 0 bases and J 8 bases, with 7 bases left between them. CDR3 protein: CASSQDEDTQYF. CDR3 sequence (DNA): TGCGCCAGCAGCCAAGACGAGGACACCCAGTACTTC.

Ten or more counts support this clonotype. This chain uses TRBV14 with TRBJ1-2; D unclear. CDR3 length: 12 amino acids. The V end lost 8 bases, the J end lost 4 bases, and 11 bases lay between the germline ends. Germline assignment: CDR1 SGHDN and CDR2 FVKESK. The CDR3 loop is CASGRGSYGYTF. DNA of the CDR3: TGTGCCAGCGGACGGGGTAGCTATGGCTACACCTTC.

This clonotype came up a few times. The rearrangement links TRBV7-2 to TRBJ1-5; TRBD1 is a possible D gene (6 bases). Germline CDR1 SGHTA, CDR2 FQGNSA. The length of the CDR3 is 14 residues. Deletions cut 5 bases from V and 5 bases from J, with 13 bases between. The CDR3 nucleotides are TGTGCCAGCAGCCCTCTTCAGGGGCATCAGCCCCAGCATTTT. Encoded protein: CASSPLQGHQPQHF.

This clonotype has ten or more counts. The chain uses TRBV3-1 and TRBJ1-2; 9 nucleotides match TRBD1. CDR3 length equals 15 residues. V lost 1 base to trimming and J lost 7 bases; unmatched junction nucleotides: 7. Germline V gene data show CDR1 as LGHDT and CDR2 as YNNKEL (reference sequence). This CDR3 is CASSQGPTGGSGYTF. As DNA, the CDR3 is TGTGCCAGCAGCCAAGGCCCGACAGGGGGGTCTGGCTACACCTTC.

This clonotype was seen more than once but under ten times. The chain has TRBV6-1 and TRBJ2-7, with 11 bases lining up with TRBD2. The V gene's germline CDR1 is MNHNS and CDR2 SASEGT. This CDR3 comprises 14 residues. The J segment lost 5 bases and the V segment lost 6 bases, leaving 6 bases of the junction unmatched. CDR3 sequence: CASSALGLADEQYF. The DNA of the CDR3 is TGTGCCAGCAGCGCCCTGGGACTAGCGGACGAGCAGTACTTC.

Worth noting for this clonotype: A much larger clone is a single base away; this may be a read error. This chain links TRBV10-3 with TRBJ2-3, with D maybe TRBD1 (6 bases). CDR1 and CDR2 from the germline V gene are ENHRY and SYGVKD. The CDR3 has 17 residues. V was trimmed by 11 bases and J by 2 bases, leaving 26 bases between them. CDR3 bases: TGTGCCTCAAACAGGGAGCCACGGTTGGGCACCACAGATACGCAGTATTTT. Its protein is CASNREPRLGTTDTQYF.

The gene calls are TRBV24-1 and TRBJ1-2; tentative D call: TRBD1 (5 bases). There are 13 residues in the CDR3. CDR1 is KGHDR, CDR2 SFDVKD, per germline. Trimming took 6 bases from V and 8 from J, leaving 15 bases between them. The CDR3 spells CATSPGQGGGYTF. For the CDR3, the DNA is TGTGCCACCAGTCCCGGCCAGGGTGGCGGCTACACCTTC.

This clonotype occurred many times. V is TRBV12-3 or TRBV12-4 and J is TRBJ2-7; perhaps TRBD1 as D (6 bases). V gave up 3 bases and J gave up 6 bases, with 15 bases separating them. The CDR3 sequence is 14 residues long. The CDR3 nucleotides read TGTGCCAGCAGTTTGACCCGAACAGGGTCCGAGCAGTACTTC. Amino acids: CASSLTRTGSEQYF.

This clonotype showed up many times. The V gene is TRBV7-6, the J gene TRBJ2-7; D possibly corresponds to TRBD1 (6 bases). With 2 bases removed from V and 5 bases from J, the gap between germline ends came to 13 bases. The germline gives CDR1 SGHVS, CDR2 FNYEAQ. This CDR3 has 14 residues. CDR3 in amino acids: CASSLSTGSNEQYF. CDR3 bases: TGTGCCAGCAGCTTAAGTACAGGGAGCAACGAGCAGTACTTC.

This clonotype came up many times. The rearrangement links TRBV18 to TRBJ1-6; TRBD1 matches 9 bases. V trimming: 4 bases; J trimming: 10 bases; junction bases outside the gene matches: 5. Germline loops: CDR1 KGHSH, CDR2 LQKENI. The CDR3 consists of 14 residues. The CDR3 region has the DNA TGTGCCAGCTCACGGGACAGGGTGGGATCACCCCTCCACTTT. It specifies CASSRDRVGSPLHF.

This clonotype was detected ten times or more. The rearrangement joins TRBV7-8 to TRBJ2-7; perhaps TRBD2 as D (6 bases). This CDR3 region has 14 residues. Trimming pared 2 bases from V and 4 bases from J, leaving 12 bases between. Germline-derived CDR1 and CDR2 are SGHVS and FQNEAQ. The CDR3 DNA reads TGTGCCAGCAGCTTAAGCGGTAGCGGATACGAGCAGTACTTC. Translation gives CASSLSGSGYEQYF.

This clonotype was seen at least ten times. J is TRBJ1-1 and V is TRBV6-1; 7 bases map to TRBD1. The V segment lost 5 bases and the J segment 6 bases; nucleotides outside the gene matches: 9. The CDR3 is 14 residues long. The germline gives CDR1 MNHNS, CDR2 SASEGT. The CDR3 reads CASSKGASHAEAFF. The CDR3 bases are TGTGCCAGCAGTAAGGGGGCGAGTCATGCTGAAGCTTTCTTT.

On this clonotype: Here the CDR3 omits its conserved ending phenylalanine or tryptophan, so a read error is the likely source. CDR3 in DNA: TGTGCCAGCAGAGGGGAAGGGCCGTATGGCTACACCCTC. Protein: CASRGEGPYGYTL. The J gene is TRBJ1-2, the V gene TRBV7-2; a possible D gene is TRBD1 (5 bases). This CDR3 comprises 13 residues. The V end lost 6 bases, the J end lost 5 bases, and 13 bases lay between the germline ends. Germline CDR1 SGHTA, CDR2 FQGNSA.

This clonotype was recorded many times. The gene calls are TRBV2 and TRBJ2-4; the D is unclear. The CDR3 loop spans 14 amino acids. V lost 7 bases and J 1 base, leaving 11 bases between the germline ends. CDR1 is SNHLY, CDR2 FYNNEI, per germline. DNA for the CDR3: TGTGCCAGCAAGGTAGTAATGGCCAAAAACATTCAGTACTTC. Translation gives CASKVVMAKNIQYF.

The table lists this clonotype with a few counts. The chain employs TRBV27 and TRBJ1-4; 9 bases are shared with TRBD1. Germline V gene lookup returns CDR1 MNHEY and CDR2 SMNVEV (reference sequence). The CDR3 contains 15 residues. V was pared by 5 bases and J by 7 bases, with 8 bases of the junction left unmatched. DNA for the CDR3: TGTGCCAGCAGTAAATGGACAGGGGTTATTGAAAAACTGTTTTTT. Protein product: CASSKWTGVIEKLFF. Supplemented by reference TRBV27 and TRBJ1-4, the full variable domain reads EAQVTQNPRYLITVTGKKLTVTCSQNMNHEYMSWYRQDPGLGLRQIYYSMNVEVTDKGDVPEGYKVSRKEKRNFPLILESPSPNQTSLYFCASSKWTGVIEKLFFGSGTQLSVL.

The V call is TRBV13, the J call TRBJ2-7, with 9 bases fitting TRBD1. Looked up from germline, CDR1 is PRHDT and CDR2 is FYEKMQ (reference sequence). This CDR3 region has 13 residues. The V and J ends lost 7 bases and 7 bases, in that order; junction bases with no gene match: 8. This CDR3 reads CASNRQGVREQYF. The DNA of the CDR3 is TGTGCCAGCAACCGACAGGGGGTCCGGGAGCAGTACTTC.

This chain uses TRBV19 with TRBJ1-6, with D possibly TRBD1 on 6 matching bases. V was shortened by 2 bases and J by 9 bases, with 17 bases between the two germline ends. Looked up from germline, CDR1 is LNHDA and CDR2 is SQIVND (reference sequence). The CDR3 extends over 16 amino acids. The CDR3 DNA is TGTGCCAGTAGTATAAGCCCACAGGGTAACTCTTCACCCCTCCACTTT. Translating gives CASSISPQGNSSPLHF.

This clonotype was counted many times. This chain links TRBV4-2 with TRBJ1-1; D not certain. This CDR3 has 14 amino acids. V lost 1 base, J lost 7 bases, and 13 bases lay in between. Germline V gives CDR1 LGHNA, CDR2 YNFKEQ. CDR3 amino acids: CASSQGVGRGEAFF. CDR3 coding DNA: TGTGCCAGCAGCCAAGGAGTCGGTCGGGGTGAAGCTTTCTTT.

In this sample, this clonotype turned up many times. The genes are TRBV20-1 and TRBJ1-2, with TRBD1 matching 8 bases. CDR1 is DFQATT, CDR2 SNEGSKA, per germline (reference sequence). J gave up 5 bases and V 0 bases, and 5 bases lay outside the gene matches. CDR3 length: 14 residues. CDR3 DNA sequence: TGCAGTGCTAGAGATGGACAGGGAATGTATGGCTACACCTTC. Translated: CSARDGQGMYGYTF.

This clonotype was counted ten times or more. The rearrangement links TRBV30 to TRBJ2-1; 7 positions agree with TRBD2. This CDR3 is built from 14 residues. Germline loops: CDR1 GTSNPN, CDR2 SVGIG (reference sequence). Trimming at V came to 8 bases and at J to 4 bases, leaving 11 bases not matched to a gene. CDR3: CALREPMAYNEQFF. The CDR3, as DNA: TGTGCCCTGCGGGAGCCGATGGCATACAATGAGCAGTTCTTC.

Details on this clonotype: The CDR3 carries no conserved terminal phenylalanine or tryptophan, so it likely arises from a read error. The genes are TRBV5-1 and TRBJ1-1, with a possible D match to TRBD1 (6 bases). In germline, CDR1 is SGHRS, CDR2 YFSETQ. The V end was cut by 6 bases, the J end by 2 bases, with 14 bases between. The CDR3 spans 14 residues. CDR3 DNA: TGCGCCAGCACCTCAGGGGTGCGAAACACTGAAGCTTTCCTT. Protein sequence: CASTSGVRNTEAFL.

This clonotype was counted only a few times. The V and J genes are TRBV10-3 and TRBJ1-1, with D possibly TRBD1 on 6 matching bases. CDR1 is ENHRY, CDR2 SYGVKD, per germline. CDR3 size: 13 residues. Between the trimmed V and J ends, which lost 6 bases and 2 bases, there was a span of 10 bases. CDR3 sequence (DNA): TGTGCCATCAGGACAGGAGCTAACACTGAAGCTTTCTTT. Its protein is CAIRTGANTEAFF.

This chain connects TRBV6-2 or TRBV6-3 to TRBJ1-2, with 8 positions matching TRBD1. The germline gives CDR1 MNHEY, CDR2 SVGEGT. The CDR3 length is 14 residues. Trimming at V came to 5 bases and at J to 8 bases, leaving 10 bases not matched to a gene. CDR3 DNA: TGTGCCAGCAGTACCCAGGACAGGGTGGGAGGCTACACCTTC. Translating gives CASSTQDRVGGYTF.

V and J are TRBV5-6 and TRBJ2-7; a possible D gene is TRBD1 (6 bases). CDR1 is SGHDT, CDR2 YYEEEE, per germline. The CDR3 loop spans 16 amino acids. Deletions cut 5 bases from V and 2 bases from J, with 20 bases between. CDR3 sequence: CASRSLLSGEPYEQYF. CDR3 DNA: TGTGCCAGCAGATCGCTCCTCTCAGGGGAGCCCTACGAGCAGTACTTC. Together with reference TRBV5-6 and TRBJ2-7, the CDR3 gives the full variable domain: DAGVTQSPTHLIKTRGQQVTLRCSPKSGHDTVSWYQQALGQGPQFIFQYYEEEERQRGNFPDRFSGHQFPNYSSELNVNALLLGDSALYLCASRSLLSGEPYEQYFGPGTRLTVT.

This clonotype has at least ten counts. This sequence joins TRBV5-1 and TRBJ1-2; the D gene is possibly TRBD1 (6 bases). The CDR3 runs to 12 residues. The V end lost 7 bases, the J end lost 6 bases, and 13 bases lay between the germline ends. In germline, CDR1 is SGHRS, CDR2 YFSETQ. CDR3 sequence (DNA): TGCGCCAGCTCTCAGGGGTTCCATGGCTACACCTTC. As protein: CASSQGFHGYTF.

Concerning this clonotype itself: This could be a read error, since a much larger clone is one nucleotide away. This chain uses TRBV7-8 with TRBJ2-7; TRBD1 is a possible D gene (5 bases). The CDR3 runs 17 residues. CDR1 and CDR2 (germline): SGHVS, FQNEAQ. Between the trimmed V and J ends, which lost 2 bases and 7 bases, there was a span of 24 bases. The CDR3 DNA is TGTGCCAGCAGCTTAATCGTCAGACCACCCGAGGACAATGAGCAGTACTTC. Amino acids: CASSLIVRPPEDNEQYF.